This T cell receptor beta chain is from a study of blood T cell repertoires in COVID-19. Overall study: Acute and convalescent COVID-19 samples came from the United States, Italy and Spain. Sources were T cells, B-cell-depleted T cells, or PBMCs; the material itself was cDNA or gDNA.

Authors' processing steps: The assay estimated nucleated cells by amplifying reference gene primers. Sequencing was performed with immunoSEQ multiplex PCR; in TCRdb, only in-frame clones are kept and a portion is missing. The V and J calls and clone size are taken from that table; D and trimming were inferred from the DNA. The sample records 200,000 or so clones, roughly 79% being singletons. CDR3 length: 17 amino acids. Germline V gene sequence: CDR1 MDHEN, CDR2 SYDVKM. The V gene end was trimmed by 6 bases and the J gene end by 0 bases; junction bases not matched to a gene: 6. The sequenced material came from peripheral blood. This sequence originates from a human donor with acute or convalescent COVID-19. The donor label of this sample is uncertain. This chain uses TRBV28 with TRBJ2-1; 12 bases map to TRBD2. The CDR3 nucleotides read TGTGCCAGCAGCTGGACTAGCGGGATGCGCTCCTACAATGAGCAGTTCTTC. Amino acid sequence: CASSWTSGMRSYNEQFF.